This T cell receptor (beta chain) was retrieved from a study of shared clonotypes between healthy human individuals. Only CD45RO-negative cells positively selected for CCR7 counted as naive CD8 cells, so terminally differentiated effector memory CD45RA+ cells were excluded. Whole-study results and caveats: Naive CD4 clonotypes overlapped across a few donors at approximately 4.5%.

Sequencing used immunoSEQ multiplex PCR; TCRdb keeps in-frame clones, though not all of them. The profile shows a few million clones, 80% to 95% of them singletons. In this sample, this clone turned up once. Its specificity is not known. What was sequenced was naive CD8+ T cells from PBMCs. The clonotype was recovered from a man aged 18-30 years in good health. Some clones in this sample may be carry-over from other donors' samples.

The CDR3: CASSPQAFHEQFF. The CDR3 coding sequence is TGTGCCAGCAGCCCTCAGGCTTTCCATGAGCAGTTCTTC. This chain connects TRBV14 to TRBJ2-1; no reliable D call. CDR1 SGHDN and CDR2 FVKESK come from the germline V gene. The CDR3 length is 13 residues. The ends were cut back, 4 bases at V and 8 bases at J, with 12 bases in the middle.